What follows is one TCR beta chain and its context. What it binds is not known. Losses at the gene ends were 4 bases for V and 4 bases for J; bases not matched to a gene: 7. Germline lookup yields CDR1 MGHRA and CDR2 YSYEKL. The CDR3 covers 15 residues. This sample is part of a study of cytomegalovirus exposure and HLA in healthy donors. Study information: Ancestry clustering placed more than 65% of several hundred genotyped donors in the Caucasian-associated cluster. Study-wide results and caveats: TCR beta sequences reportedly predicted most subjects' HLA-A and HLA-B alleles accurately.

The PCR contained 60 Vbeta and 13 Jbeta primers. Using immunoSEQ multiplex PCR, the repertoire was profiled, and TCRdb retains in-frame clones only, with some absent. Its table records fewer than 250,000 clones. The sequence was obtained from a woman between 25 and 40 years old in good health and CMV-seropositive. The chain uses TRBV4-1 and TRBJ1-5; TRBD1 agrees at 7 bases. Sequences were obtained from PBMCs. The CDR3: CASSPRGQINQPQHF. Here the CDR3 DNA reads TGCGCCAGCAGCCCAAGGGGACAGATTAATCAGCCCCAGCATTTT.